These T cell receptor beta chains were read from a single sample in a study of blood T cells in healthy people across ages. One entry per CDR3 protein, called by TCRdb with MiXCR from the 5' RACE reads. This sample carries around 1,000,000 distinct CDR3 sequences, approximately 26% of them seen once, and the ten largest clones take about 0.72%. The sample also formed part of further work on T cells of mothers and their children.

The specimen was blood. Receptors were obtained from a girl aged 2 to 10 in good health. CDR3s include the opening cysteine and the closing phenylalanine or tryptophan. Fields, in order: V gene, J gene, clone size, D gene, CDR3 protein, CDR3 DNA. D genes are given only for firm matches. The size entry is marked missing in some rows and otherwise reads once, few, many or a size class.

>TRBV20-1|TRBJ2-1|few|NA
CSARGPSLPYNEQFF
TGCAGTGCTAGAGGCCCTAGCTTGCCCTACAATGAGCAGTTCTTC
>TRBV3-1|TRBJ1-4|few|TRBD1
CASRGQFNEKLFF
TGTGCCAGCAGGGGACAGTTTAATGAAAAACTGTTTTTT
>TRBV4-3|TRBJ2-7|few|NA
CASSQDSGLAVYYEQYF
TGCGCCAGCAGCCAAGATTCTGGATTAGCTGTTTACTACGAGCAGTACTTC
>TRBV6-1|TRBJ1-1|many|TRBD1
CASSPGTGWTEAFF
TGTGCCAGCAGTCCCGGGACAGGCTGGACTGAAGCTTTCTTT
>TRBV3-1|TRBJ2-7|few|TRBD1
CASSHPGQGLYEQYF
TGTGCCAGCAGCCATCCGGGACAGGGGTTGTACGAGCAGTACTTC
>TRBV12-3/TRBV12-4|TRBJ1-6|NA|NA
CASSTQLRNSPLHF
TGTGCCAGCAGTACCCAATTGAGGAATTCACCCCTCCACTTT
>TRBV5-1|TRBJ2-4|few|NA
CASSLGQGAKNIQYF
TGCGCCAGCAGCTTGGGGCAGGGAGCCAAAAACATTCAGTACTTC
>TRBV29-1|TRBJ1-3|NA|NA
CSVGGVSGNTIYF
TGCAGCGTTGGTGGGGTATCTGGAAACACCATATATTTT
>TRBV29-1|TRBJ2-3|many|NA
CSVLTDTQYF
TGCAGCGTCCTCACAGATACGCAGTATTTT
>TRBV12-3/TRBV12-4|TRBJ1-2|NA|TRBD1
CASTLGQNYGYTF
TGTGCCAGCACCTTGGGACAGAACTATGGCTACACCTTC
>TRBV5-1|TRBJ2-5|NA|NA
CASSVPLETQYF
TGCGCCAGCAGCGTCCCCCTGGAGACCCAGTACTTC
>TRBV4-2|TRBJ2-7|many|NA
CASSQDFGSSYEQYF
TGTGCCAGCAGCCAAGATTTCGGCAGCTCCTACGAGCAGTACTTC
>TRBV7-6|TRBJ2-1|NA|TRBD2
CASSEREITYNEQFF
TGTGCCAGCAGCGAGCGGGAGATAACCTACAATGAGCAGTTCTTC
>TRBV24-1|TRBJ2-5|NA|NA
CATSEGPAETQYF
TGTGCCACCAGTGAGGGACCGGCAGAGACCCAGTACTTC
>TRBV7-2|TRBJ1-5|NA|NA
CASSFTYGSNQPQHF
TGTGCCAGCAGCTTTACGTACGGGAGCAATCAGCCCCAGCATTTT
>TRBV5-1|TRBJ2-1|NA|NA
CASSLGPPRDSYNEQFF
TGCGCCAGCAGCTTGGGGCCCCCTCGGGACTCCTACAATGAGCAGTTCTTC
>TRBV7-6|TRBJ2-5|few|NA
CASSNEGGQETQYF
TGTGCCAGCAGCAACGAAGGGGGCCAAGAGACCCAGTACTTC
>TRBV7-9|TRBJ2-5|many|TRBD2
CASSPLAGGLSEETQYF
TGTGCCAGCAGCCCTTTAGCGGGAGGGCTTTCAGAAGAGACCCAGTACTTC
>TRBV20-1|TRBJ2-5|few|TRBD2
CSATLRVEVWVGRTSAQETQYF
TGCAGTGCTACCCTGAGGGTGGAGGTCTGGGTCGGTAGGACTAGCGCACAAGAGACCCAGTACTTC
>TRBV15|TRBJ2-2|NA|NA
CATSRRQDIPGELFF
TGTGCCACCAGCAGGAGACAGGATATTCCCGGGGAGCTGTTTTTT
>TRBV28|TRBJ2-1|few|TRBD2
CASRRTSGMDYNEQFF
TGTGCCAGCAGGCGGACTAGCGGGATGGACTACAATGAGCAGTTCTTC
>TRBV6-6|TRBJ2-1|NA|NA
CASSNGQSEQFF
TGTGCCAGCAGCAACGGACAGTCCGAGCAGTTCTTC
>TRBV15|TRBJ1-5|few|NA
CATSISLTDNQPQHF
TGTGCCACCAGCATTTCCCTAACCGACAATCAGCCCCAGCATTTT
>TRBV6-6|TRBJ2-7|few|TRBD2
CASSPLAGVFEQYF
TGTGCCAGCAGCCCACTAGCGGGAGTTTTCGAGCAGTACTTC
>TRBV19|TRBJ2-7|few|NA
CASSIGHSYEQYF
TGTGCCAGTAGTATAGGACACTCCTACGAGCAGTACTTC
>TRBV28|TRBJ2-1|few|TRBD2
CASGPGRGSSYNEQFF
TGTGCCAGCGGGCCGGGGAGGGGTAGCTCCTACAATGAGCAGTTCTTC
>TRBV2|TRBJ2-2|few|NA
CASRLADNGELFF
TGTGCCAGCAGGCTAGCAGACAACGGGGAGCTGTTTTTT
>TRBV12-3/TRBV12-4|TRBJ1-1|NA|TRBD1
CASSLTGGTLIFF
TGTGCCAGCAGCCTGACAGGGGGCACTCTTATTTTCTTT
>TRBV12-3/TRBV12-4|TRBJ2-5|NA|NA
CASMGFKGTQYF
TGTGCCAGCATGGGGTTTAAAGGTACCCAGTACTTC
>TRBV6-2/TRBV6-3|TRBJ1-4|NA|NA
CASSYSGYATNEKLFF
TGTGCCAGCAGTTACTCGGGTTATGCAACTAATGAAAAACTGTTTTTT
>TRBV7-6|TRBJ2-3|few|TRBD1
CASSLRTGSTDTQYF
TGTGCCAGCAGCTTGCGGACAGGGAGCACAGATACGCAGTATTTT
>TRBV19|TRBJ1-1|NA|NA
CASSIGTVSGGTEAFF
TGTGCCAGTAGTATTGGGACGGTCTCAGGTGGCACTGAAGCTTTCTTT
>TRBV29-1|TRBJ2-3|once|TRBD2
CSVTGGTSIDTQYF
TGCAGCGTCACTGGGGGGACTAGCATCGATACGCAGTATTTT
>TRBV5-1|TRBJ1-4|NA|NA
CASSSRGGANEKLFF
TGCGCCAGCAGCTCTCGTGGAGGGGCGAATGAAAAACTGTTTTTT